One and the same sample provided the 18 T cell receptor beta chains below, sequenced in a study of cytomegalovirus exposure and HLA in healthy donors. Using immunoSEQ multiplex PCR, the repertoire was profiled, and TCRdb retains in-frame clones only, with some absent. This repertoire shows over 100,000 clones, 88% found once; its top ten account for about 6.3%. The sample taken for sequencing was PBMCs. These receptors were collected from a woman under 30 in good health and CMV-seropositive.

This clone appeared a single time. CDR3 in DNA: TGTGCCTGGTCGCGAGGCGGGAGCAATCAGCCCCAGCATTTT. Its translation: CAWSRGGSNQPQHF. This rearrangement joins TRBV30 to TRBJ1-5, with unresolved D. Deletions cut 5 bases from V and 1 base from J, with 12 bases between. Looked up from germline, CDR1 is GTSNPN and CDR2 is SVGIG (reference sequence). There are 14 residues in the CDR3. Full variable domain (remainder filled in from reference TRBV30 and TRBJ1-5): SQTIHQWPATLVQPVGSPLSLECTVEGTSNPNLYWYRQAAGRGLQLLFYSVGIGQISSEVPQNLSASRPQDRQFILSSKKLLLSDSGFYLCAWSRGGSNQPQHFGDGTRLSIL.

This chain joins TRBV19 and TRBJ2-1, with D possibly TRBD2 on 5 matching bases. Between the trimmed V and J ends, which lost 2 bases and 7 bases, there was a span of 15 bases. CDR3 length equals 15 residues. Germline V gene sequence: CDR1 LNHDA, CDR2 SQIVND (reference sequence). The CDR3 bases are TGTGCCAGTAGTATAATGGTGCCGGGGAGAAATGAGCAGTTCTTC. Translated: CASSIMVPGRNEQFF.

This clone was seen just once. This chain connects TRBV5-5 to TRBJ1-1, with D hard to call. Germline lookup yields CDR1 SGHKS and CDR2 YYEKEE (reference sequence). V lost 2 bases to trimming and J lost 7 bases, with 12 bases between them. The CDR3 runs to 13 residues. CDR3 region: CASSLWIGDEAFF. The CDR3 nucleotides are TGTGCCAGCAGCTTATGGATCGGAGATGAAGCTTTCTTT.

The chain recombines TRBV5-4 with TRBJ2-7; the D gene is possibly TRBD1 (5 bases). The germline CDR1 and CDR2 sequences are SGHNT and YYREEE (reference sequence). The CDR3 consists of 13 residues. V was trimmed by 2 bases and J by 4 bases, leaving 10 bases between them. The CDR3 coding sequence is TGTGCCAGCAGCTTCCAGAAGGGGTACGAGCAGTACTTC. Amino acid sequence: CASSFQKGYEQYF.

The chain uses TRBV2 and TRBJ2-3, with D tentatively TRBD2 (6 bases). V lost 6 bases and J 2 bases, leaving 15 bases between the germline ends. The CDR3 totals 15 residues. Germline-derived CDR1 and CDR2 are SNHLY and FYNNEI. CDR3 sequence (DNA): TGTGCCAGCAGCAAGGACGGGACTTACACAGATACGCAGTATTTT. Its protein product is CASSKDGTYTDTQYF.

The V and J genes are TRBV18 and TRBJ2-3; maybe TRBD2 (5 bases). Trimming shortened V by 3 bases and J by 5 bases, and 9 bases separated the two germline ends. Per the germline V gene, CDR1 is KGHSH and CDR2 is LQKENI. This CDR3 has 13 residues. The CDR3 is CASSPGVGDTQYF. CDR3 coding DNA: TGTGCCAGCTCACCGGGAGTAGGAGATACGCAGTATTTT.

The genes are TRBV19 and TRBJ1-6; D gene ambiguous. The CDR3 runs 14 residues. The V and J ends lost 6 bases and 5 bases respectively, with 11 bases between them. The germline V gene has CDR1 LNHDA and CDR2 SQIVND (reference sequence). The CDR3: CASSGGQNNSPLHF. Written as DNA, the CDR3 is TGTGCCAGTAGCGGAGGGCAGAATAATTCACCCCTCCACTTT.

This chain uses TRBV15 with TRBJ2-1; perhaps TRBD1 as D (6 bases). The CDR3 sequence is 14 residues long. V was cut by 2 bases and J by 4 bases, with 9 bases left in between. Germline V gene sequence: CDR1 LNHNV, CDR2 YYDKDF (reference sequence). The DNA for the CDR3 is TGTGCCACCAGCAGAAAGGGACAATACAATGAGCAGTTCTTC. Residues: CATSRKGQYNEQFF.

The gene calls are TRBV6-1 and TRBJ1-5; TRBD1 aligns across 9 bases. This CDR3 has 16 amino acids. Trimming cost V 2 bases and J 7 bases; bases outside gene matches: 9. The germline CDR1 and CDR2 sequences are MNHNS and SASEGT. This CDR3 is CASSERGQGRGQPQHF. In DNA, the CDR3 is TGTGCCAGCAGTGAAAGGGGACAGGGAAGAGGACAGCCCCAGCATTTT.

This clone is a singleton in its sample. The chain couples TRBV21-1 to TRBJ1-1. TRBV21-1 is noted as a pseudogene. The CDR3 covers 13 residues. CDR3 sequence: CARPGGGASEAFF. As DNA, the CDR3 is TGTGCCAGACCCGGGGGGGGTGCTTCTGAAGCTTTCTTT.

V gene TRBV7-9 combines with J gene TRBJ1-2, with TRBD1 as a possible D gene (5 bases). The V end was cut by 1 base, the J end by 4 bases, with 13 bases between. Germline V CDR1 and CDR2: SEHNR, FQNEAQ (reference sequence). The CDR3 is made up of 15 amino acids. The CDR3 nucleotides are TGTGCCAGCAGCTTAGTTCCAGGGTCGGGCTATGGCTACACCTTC. Its protein is CASSLVPGSGYGYTF.

V gene TRBV27 combines with J gene TRBJ1-2; tentative D call: TRBD1 (6 bases). The CDR3 covers 14 residues. V was shortened by 2 bases and J by 4 bases, with 11 bases between the two germline ends. Looked up from germline, CDR1 is MNHEY and CDR2 is SMNVEV (reference sequence). The CDR3 protein is CASSLNRDGYGYTF. The DNA of the CDR3 is TGTGCCAGCAGTTTAAACAGGGACGGCTATGGCTACACCTTC.

V is TRBV7-9 and J is TRBJ1-5; perhaps TRBD1 as D (6 bases). Per germline, CDR1 SEHNR and CDR2 FQNEAQ (reference sequence). Trimming removed 5 bases at V and 6 bases at J, with 20 bases between. This CDR3 spans 16 amino acids. The CDR3 nucleotides are TGTGCCAGCAGCAAGGCCCCGGGGGGCGCTGGTCAGCCCCAGCATTTT. Its translation is CASSKAPGGAGQPQHF. Based on the CDR3 plus reference TRBV7-9 and TRBJ1-5, the full variable domain is DTGVSQNPRHKITKRGQNVTFRCDPISEHNRLYWYRQTLGQGPEFLTYFQNEAQLEKSRLLSDRFSAERPKGSFSTLEIQRTEQGDSAMYLCASSKAPGGAGQPQHFGDGTRLSIL.

The chain recombines TRBV4-3 with TRBJ2-7; 7 bases line up with TRBD2. CDR1 is LGHNA and CDR2 is YSLEER in the germline V gene. The CDR3 loop spans 18 amino acids. With V trimmed by 0 bases and J by 3 bases, 14 bases remained unmatched. The CDR3 DNA reads TGCGCCAGCAGCCAAGATTTGGGGGGGAGGACTCTCATCTACGAGCAGTACTTC. Residues: CASSQDLGGRTLIYEQYF.

The chain's CDR3 is CASSQETGRTEAFF. The CDR3 DNA follows: TGCGCCAGCAGCCAAGAGACAGGGCGGACTGAAGCTTTCTTT. The chain combines TRBV4-1 with TRBJ1-1, with 7 bases matching TRBD1. The CDR3 covers 14 residues. Germline values: CDR1 MGHRA, CDR2 YSYEKL. Losses at the gene ends were 0 bases for V and 5 bases for J; bases not matched to a gene: 3.

The chain is built from TRBV5-1 and TRBJ1-1; D perhaps matches TRBD1 (5 bases). The CDR3 loop spans 12 amino acids. Germline CDR1 reads SGHRS; CDR2 reads YFSETQ. The CDR3 DNA is TGCGGCAACCCGAGGAACAGGAACGAAGCTTTCTTT. Translation: CGNPRNRNEAFF.

This chain uses TRBV2 with TRBJ1-2; 8 bases align to TRBD1. The CDR3 covers 14 residues. V shed 2 bases and J 8 bases; nucleotides not matched to a gene: 7. The germline V gene encodes CDR1 SNHLY and CDR2 FYNNEI. This CDR3 is CASSERTGTGGYTF. The CDR3 DNA sequence: TGTGCCAGCAGTGAACGGACAGGGACCGGCGGCTACACCTTC.

The chain is built from TRBV5-6 and TRBJ2-5; 9 bases agree with TRBD1. Unmatched junction bases numbered 16, after V lost 5 bases and J lost 5 bases. Germline CDR1 and CDR2: SGHDT and YYEEEE. CDR3 size: 17 residues. CDR3 bases: TGTGCCAGCAGGCAGATGACCACAACAGGGGGCGGTGAGACCCAGTACTTC. Its protein is CASRQMTTTGGGETQYF.